Presented here are 31 T cell receptor beta chains from one specimen sequenced in a study of ipilimumab plus nivolumab after autologous stem cell transplantation (TCRdb year 2021). The library was generated by the immunoSEQ multiplex PCR assay. TCRdb retrieved this table from immuneACCESS and kept in-frame rearrangements only. Not all clones are present; in checked studies, unresolved V genes account for under half, and no reason is known for the remainder. The sample contains around 16,000 clones, approximately 75% of them found a single time. The ten largest clonotypes hold around a fifth of the sample. The sample consisted of PBMCs, taken in a trial of ipilimumab plus nivolumab as post-transplant consolidation. The receptors were gathered from a male donor with diffuse large B-cell lymphoma.

The table lists this clone with a count of one. The J gene is TRBJ2-1, the V gene TRBV13; 8 bases are a match to TRBD2. CDR1 and CDR2 from the germline V gene are PRHDT and FYEKMQ (reference sequence). V lost 4 bases and J lost 6; bases outside the gene matches: 2. This CDR3 is built from 13 residues. This chain's CDR3 is CASSWAGGNEQFF. The CDR3 DNA reads TGTGCCAGCAGCTGGGCGGGGGGCAATGAGCAGTTCTTC.

As DNA, the CDR3 is TGTGCCTGGAGTGACAACACTGAAGCTTTCTTT. Its protein product is CAWSDNTEAFF. The chain links TRBV30 to TRBJ1-1; no definite D call. V lost 1 base, J lost 2 bases, and 2 bases lay in between. This CDR3 contains 11 residues. Per germline, CDR1 GTSNPN and CDR2 SVGIG (reference sequence).

This chain links TRBV5-4 with TRBJ2-1; D unresolved. The V end was cut by 4 bases, the J end by 0 bases, with 14 bases between. CDR3 length: 16 amino acids. Germline V gene sequence: CDR1 SGHNT, CDR2 YYREEE (reference sequence). This CDR3 is CASSQDNSNSYNEQFF. In DNA, the CDR3 is TGTGCCAGCAGCCAAGATAACTCAAACTCCTACAATGAGCAGTTCTTC.

The chain employs TRBV27 and TRBJ2-3, with TRBD2 as a possible D gene (5 bases). Germline CDR1 MNHEY, CDR2 SMNVEV (reference sequence). The length of the CDR3 is 14 residues. The V gene lost 2 bases and the J gene lost 5 bases, with 11 bases spanning the gap. The CDR3 reads CASSLGGLLDTQYF. In DNA, the CDR3 is TGTGCCAGCAGTTTAGGAGGCCTCCTAGATACGCAGTATTTT.

The chain joins TRBV2 to TRBJ1-5; perhaps TRBD1 as D (5 bases). This CDR3 spans 15 amino acids. Germline assignment: CDR1 SNHLY and CDR2 FYNNEI. Trimming pared 6 bases from V and 1 base from J, leaving 13 bases between. The CDR3 DNA reads as TGTGCCAGCAGAACAGGACATCAAAGCAATCAGCCCCAGCATTTT. Its translation: CASRTGHQSNQPQHF.

The chain employs TRBV28 and TRBJ2-1, with 9 bases matching TRBD2. Germline CDR1 is MDHEN and CDR2 is SYDVKM. The CDR3 length is 13 residues. Germline trimming cut 7 bases from V and 9 bases from J; bases unmatched to any gene: 7. The CDR3 DNA reads TGTGCCAGCACCTCTAGCGGGGTTGGTGAGCAGTTCTTC. Translating it yields CASTSSGVGEQFF.

The chain recombines TRBV15 with TRBJ1-2, with D unresolved. Germline V gene data show CDR1 as LNHNV and CDR2 as YYDKDF (reference sequence). V shed 5 bases and J shed 8 bases, with 15 bases lying between them. There are 13 residues in the CDR3. CDR3 sequence reads: CATSVDLETGYTF. The CDR3 DNA follows: TGTGCCACCAGCGTCGACCTCGAGACCGGCTACACCTTC.

This chain joins TRBV4-1 and TRBJ2-5; D gene unclear. The CDR3 extends over 12 amino acids. Germline V lookup: CDR1 MGHRA, CDR2 YSYEKL. The V end was cut by 3 bases, the J end by 1 base, with 3 bases between. This chain's CDR3 is CASSHPQETQYF. The CDR3 DNA sequence: TGCGCCAGCAGCCATCCCCAAGAGACCCAGTACTTC.

The V gene is TRBV10-2, the J gene TRBJ2-1; TRBD1 or TRBD2 may be the D gene (6 bases each). Germline CDR1 reads WSHSY; CDR2 reads SAAADI. Between the trimmed V and J ends, which lost 9 bases and 0 bases, there was a span of 21 bases. The CDR3 spans 17 residues. The CDR3 region has the DNA TGCGCCAGTATAGTCGTAGGGGGGCCCGGCTCCTACAATGAGCAGTTCTTC. Its translation is CASIVVGGPGSYNEQFF.

This clone was observed a single time. V and J are TRBV9 and TRBJ2-2, with D tentatively TRBD1 (6 bases). Germline CDR1 is SGDLS and CDR2 is YYNGEE. CDR3 length: 14 residues. The V gene lost 3 bases and the J gene lost 4 bases, with 10 bases spanning the gap. The CDR3 DNA is TGTGCCAGCAGCGGAGTACAGGGCACCGGGGAGCTGTTTTTT. Its protein is CASSGVQGTGELFF.

CDR3 DNA sequence: TGTGCCAGCAGCCCATCAGGGGCGCGTAACACCGGGGAGCTGTTTTTT. The encoded protein is CASSPSGARNTGELFF. The genes are TRBV27 and TRBJ2-2; D is perhaps TRBD1 (6 bases). The CDR3 spans 16 residues. With 6 bases removed from V and 2 bases from J, the gap between germline ends came to 16 bases. Germline CDR1 reads MNHEY; CDR2 reads SMNVEV (reference sequence).

The chain is built from TRBV12-5 and TRBJ1-1, with 9 bases fitting TRBD1. Germline V gives CDR1 LGHNT, CDR2 FRNRAP. This CDR3 region has 17 residues. Trimming at V came to 0 bases and at J to 4 bases, leaving 9 bases not matched to a gene. The CDR3 coding sequence is TGTGCTAGTGGTTTGGTATTATCCGGGACAGGGTCCACTGAAGCTTTCTTT. Encoded protein: CASGLVLSGTGSTEAFF.

The chain combines TRBV30 with TRBJ2-5, with TRBD2 matching 8 bases. The end of the DNA is better explained by TRBJ2-7, so the J call may be wrong. The CDR3 runs 11 residues. Looked up from germline, CDR1 is GTSNPN and CDR2 is SVGIG (reference sequence). CDR3 nucleotides: TGTGCCTGGGCGGGAGGCTACGAGCAGTACTTC. Amino acid sequence: CAWAGGYEQYF.

The rearrangement uses TRBV7-2 and TRBJ2-3, with 7 bases lining up with TRBD2. J lost 7 bases, V lost 0 bases, and 4 bases had no gene match. Per the germline V gene, CDR1 is SGHTA and CDR2 is FQGNSA. The CDR3 covers 14 residues. The CDR3 DNA is TGTGCCAGCAGCTTAGCCGCGGGAGCGAATACGCAGTATTTT. Its translation: CASSLAAGANTQYF.

The chain joins TRBV6-1 to TRBJ2-7; a possible D gene is TRBD1 (6 bases). CDR3 size: 15 residues. The germline V and J ends were trimmed by 3 bases and 3 bases, with 15 bases remaining between them. From germline, CDR1 is MNHNS and CDR2 SASEGT. The CDR3 DNA follows: TGTGCCAGCAGTGATGAGCCAGGGGCCGTCTACGAGCAGTACTTC. Translating it yields CASSDEPGAVYEQYF.

The chain uses TRBV7-3 and TRBJ1-2; D is perhaps TRBD1 (5 bases). Trimming left V 5 bases short and J 6 bases short, with 16 bases between. The length of the CDR3 is 14 residues. CDR1 and CDR2 from the germline V gene are SGHTA and FQGTGA. The CDR3 DNA reads TGTGCCAGCAGCCCCCAATCAGGGCTCCATGGCTACACCTTC. It yields the protein CASSPQSGLHGYTF.

This clone was picked up a small number of times. The chain combines TRBV28 with TRBJ2-5; perhaps TRBD1 as D (7 bases). This CDR3 comprises 13 residues. Per germline, CDR1 MDHEN and CDR2 SYDVKM. V dropped 7 bases and J dropped 5 bases, with 14 bases sitting between them. CDR3 loop: CASKQGRWETQYF. As DNA, the CDR3 is TGTGCCAGCAAACAGGGGAGGTGGGAGACCCAGTACTTC.

CDR3 residues: CASSPDGAANEKLFF. CDR3 sequence (DNA): TGTGCCAGCAGCCCGGACGGCGCGGCTAATGAAAAACTGTTTTTT. The gene calls are TRBV2 and TRBJ1-4; D call uncertain. CDR3 size: 15 residues. Trimming removed 6 bases at V and 3 bases at J, with 14 bases between. Germline-derived CDR1 and CDR2 are SNHLY and FYNNEI. The complete variable domain, with remaining parts taken from reference TRBV2 and TRBJ1-4, reads EPEVTQTPSHQVTQMGQEVILRCVPISNHLYFYWYRQILGQKVEFLVSFYNNEISEKSEIFDDQFSVERPDGSNFTLKIRSTKLEDSAMYFCASSPDGAANEKLFFGSGTQLSVL.

The chain links TRBV18 to TRBJ2-6; maybe TRBD2 (5 bases). CDR1 and CDR2 (germline): KGHSH, LQKENI. Trimming shortened V by 6 bases and J by 1 base, and 10 bases separated the two germline ends. The length of the CDR3 is 15 residues. The CDR3 coding sequence is TGTGCCAGCTCCCCCGGGAAGTCTGGGGCCAACGTCCTGACTTTC. This encodes CASSPGKSGANVLTF.

This clone was found a few times. The chain carries TRBV10-2 and TRBJ1-5; the D is unclear. The CDR3 extends over 14 amino acids. The V gene lost 2 bases and the J gene lost 1 base, with 6 bases spanning the gap. Germline V lookup: CDR1 WSHSY, CDR2 SAAADI. The CDR3 loop reads CASSEVGSNQPQHF. For the CDR3, the DNA is TGCGCCAGCAGTGAGGTGGGGAGCAATCAGCCCCAGCATTTT.

The V and J genes are TRBV11-2 and TRBJ2-2; D not certain. The CDR3 covers 14 residues. V lost 3 bases and J 4 bases, leaving 9 bases between the germline ends. Germline V gene data show CDR1 as SGHAT and CDR2 as FQNNGV. In DNA form, the CDR3 reads TGTGCCAGCAGCTTGTCGGGTCTCACCGGGGAGCTGTTTTTT. It translates to CASSLSGLTGELFF.

The chain links TRBV4-3 to TRBJ2-1; D is uncertain. Trimming shortened V by 2 bases and J by 3 bases, and 26 bases separated the two germline ends. Germline V lookup: CDR1 LGHNA, CDR2 YSLEER. The CDR3 extends over 20 amino acids. CDR3 protein: CASSQSHTHQGGILYNEQFF. The CDR3 DNA reads as TGCGCCAGCAGCCAATCCCACACCCATCAAGGCGGAATTCTCTACAATGAGCAGTTCTTC.

This chain uses TRBV5-1 with TRBJ2-1, with TRBD2 matching 8 bases. Germline V lookup: CDR1 SGHRS, CDR2 YFSETQ. With 2 bases clipped from V and 0 bases from J, the junction kept 1 base outside the gene matches. The CDR3 has 15 residues. CDR3 DNA sequence: TGCGCCAGCAGCTTAAGCGGGAGCTCCTACAATGAGCAGTTCTTC. Its translation is CASSLSGSSYNEQFF.

This sequence joins TRBV7-3 and TRBJ2-2; no reliable D call. This CDR3 spans 12 amino acids. The V and J ends lost 5 bases and 2 bases respectively, with 3 bases between them. From germline, CDR1 is SGHTA and CDR2 FQGTGA. CDR3: CASSKNTGELFF. For the CDR3, the DNA is TGTGCCAGCAGCAAAAACACCGGGGAGCTGTTTTTT.

The chain couples TRBV21-1 to TRBJ2-2; whether TRBD1, the table's D call, matches the DNA was not checked. TRBV21-1 is recorded as a pseudogene. CDR3 length: 21 amino acids. The DNA of the CDR3 is TGTGCCAGCAGCAAAGTCAGCGGACAGGGACTATCTAGAAAGAACACCGGGGAGCTGTTTTTT. This translates into CASSKVSGQGLSRKNTGELFF.

The chain employs TRBV27 and TRBJ2-3, with 8 bases lining up with TRBD2. J lost 3 bases, V lost 2 bases, and 1 base had no gene match. The CDR3 is 14 amino acids. Germline V CDR1 and CDR2: MNHEY, SMNVEV (reference sequence). Here the CDR3 reads CASSLERETDTQYF. The CDR3, as DNA: TGTGCCAGCAGTTTAGAGCGGGAGACAGATACGCAGTATTTT.

The J gene is TRBJ2-4, the V gene TRBV29-1; TRBD2 matches 8 bases. With 3 bases clipped from V and 3 bases from J, the junction kept 7 bases outside the gene matches. The germline CDR1 and CDR2 sequences are SQVTM and ANQGSEA. This CDR3 contains 15 residues. Written as DNA, the CDR3 is TGCAGCGTTGAGTCTAGCGGGTGGGGCAAAAACATTCAGTACTTC. Its protein is CSVESSGWGKNIQYF.

This clone was picked up a small number of times. The chain has TRBV7-2 and TRBJ2-7, with D hard to call. Germline loops: CDR1 SGHTA, CDR2 FQGNSA. This CDR3 is 15 amino acids long. The V end was cut by 4 bases, the J end by 2 bases, with 15 bases between. The CDR3 protein is CASSSESTPTYEQYF. Written as DNA, the CDR3 is TGTGCCAGCAGCTCAGAAAGCACACCAACCTACGAGCAGTACTTC.

V and J are TRBV7-9 and TRBJ2-7, with D hard to call. This CDR3 is 14 amino acids long. Germline loops: CDR1 SEHNR, CDR2 FQNEAQ (reference sequence). Between the trimmed V and J ends, which lost 4 bases and 0 bases, there was a span of 10 bases. CDR3 loop: CASSSPESSYEQYF. The CDR3 nucleotides are TGTGCCAGCAGCTCCCCAGAAAGCTCCTACGAGCAGTACTTC. Full variable domain (outside the CDR3, taken from reference TRBV7-9 and TRBJ2-7): DTGVSQNPRHKITKRGQNVTFRCDPISEHNRLYWYRQTLGQGPEFLTYFQNEAQLEKSRLLSDRFSAERPKGSFSTLEIQRTEQGDSAMYLCASSSPESSYEQYFGPGTRLTVT.

V is TRBV4-1 and J is TRBJ2-1, with TRBD2 identical over 11 bases. J lost 7 bases, V lost 3 bases, and 11 bases had no gene match. The CDR3 is 17 amino acids. The germline gives CDR1 MGHRA, CDR2 YSYEKL. The DNA for the CDR3 is TGCGCCAGCAGCCAGGTGGGACTAGCGGTCAAGGGTAATGAGCAGTTCTTC. Translating it yields CASSQVGLAVKGNEQFF.

The chain combines TRBV6-5 with TRBJ2-7, with 7 bases lining up with TRBD2. CDR3 size: 15 residues. The junction had 4 bases not matched to a gene; V was cut back by 0 bases and J by 2 bases. Germline V lookup: CDR1 MNHEY, CDR2 SVGAGI. CDR3 residues: CASSYSGGLAYEQYF. The CDR3 nucleotides read TGTGCCAGCAGTTACTCGGGAGGGTTAGCCTACGAGCAGTACTTC.